These T cell receptor beta chains were read from a single sample in a study of monozygotic twins with inflammatory bowel disease. TCRdb reprocessed the 5' RACE reads; each CDR3 protein has one entry and no DNA is given. This table holds around 200,000 distinct CDR3 sequences. Input material: blood. The source is a human donor with ulcerative colitis or Crohn's disease, or a healthy co-twin of an affected twin (not recorded which). CDR3s include the opening cysteine and the closing phenylalanine or tryptophan. The order of the fields is J gene, V gene, CDR3 protein.

j_call: TRBJ2-3
v_call: TRBV11-2
cdr3_aa: CASSFGGGSTDTQYF

j_call: TRBJ1-1
v_call: TRBV5-4
cdr3_aa: CASSVRGGRLGGEAFF

j_call: TRBJ2-7
v_call: TRBV7-2
cdr3_aa: CASSLVGQGGYYEQYF

j_call: TRBJ1-5
v_call: TRBV6-1
cdr3_aa: CASSEAGGNQPQHF

j_call: TRBJ1-5
v_call: TRBV15
cdr3_aa: CATREMAVSNQPQHF

j_call: TRBJ2-7
v_call: TRBV7-2
cdr3_aa: CASSSSRTGYEQYF

j_call: TRBJ2-2
v_call: TRBV3-1
cdr3_aa: CASSPLDRDTGELFF

j_call: TRBJ1-1
v_call: TRBV5-4
cdr3_aa: CASSLVGLGGEAFF

j_call: TRBJ1-2
v_call: TRBV12-3/TRBV12-4
cdr3_aa: CASSLNRGSYGYTF

j_call: TRBJ2-1
v_call: TRBV24-1
cdr3_aa: CATTTGSYNEQFF

j_call: TRBJ2-7
v_call: TRBV7-6
cdr3_aa: CASSLGGRREQYF

j_call: TRBJ2-7
v_call: TRBV5-1
cdr3_aa: CASSLLAGGSSYEQYF

j_call: TRBJ1-1
v_call: TRBV5-1
cdr3_aa: CASSSYTGGGTEAFF

j_call: TRBJ2-1
v_call: TRBV7-2
cdr3_aa: CASRKAGGRYNEQFF

j_call: TRBJ1-1
v_call: TRBV12-3/TRBV12-4
cdr3_aa: CASTGNTGITEAFF

j_call: TRBJ2-1
v_call: TRBV11-2
cdr3_aa: CASSFLGEQFF

j_call: TRBJ2-7
v_call: TRBV3-1
cdr3_aa: CASSQHGQGSSYEQYF

j_call: TRBJ2-3
v_call: TRBV3-1
cdr3_aa: CASSQDRRGASSTDTQYF

j_call: TRBJ1-3
v_call: TRBV18
cdr3_aa: CASSPQGVVPGNTIYF

j_call: TRBJ2-7
v_call: TRBV5-1
cdr3_aa: CASSQGVARNNEQYF

j_call: TRBJ1-5
v_call: TRBV2
cdr3_aa: CASSFPVSQPQHF

j_call: TRBJ2-6
v_call: TRBV20-1
cdr3_aa: CSATGQYSGANVLTF

j_call: TRBJ1-5
v_call: TRBV24-1
cdr3_aa: CATSDPGQGNQPQHF

j_call: TRBJ2-7
v_call: TRBV20-1
cdr3_aa: CSALPPWGDSYEQYF

j_call: TRBJ2-1
v_call: TRBV29-1
cdr3_aa: CSVQVWVLASSYNEQFF

j_call: TRBJ1-3
v_call: TRBV5-1
cdr3_aa: CASSPGYLSGNTIYF

j_call: TRBJ2-7
v_call: TRBV12-5
cdr3_aa: CASGLGQHIYEQYF

j_call: TRBJ2-1
v_call: TRBV5-1
cdr3_aa: CASSDGSSYNEQFF

j_call: TRBJ1-5
v_call: TRBV19
cdr3_aa: CASSQGRNQPQHF

j_call: TRBJ2-7
v_call: TRBV20-1
cdr3_aa: CSASRGGRKYEQYF

j_call: TRBJ2-5
v_call: TRBV20-1
cdr3_aa: CSANLIQRQGMLSQYF

j_call: TRBJ1-2
v_call: TRBV5-1
cdr3_aa: CASSPTGTGEGYTF

j_call: TRBJ2-7
v_call: TRBV5-1
cdr3_aa: CASSSPEGRVVYEQYF

j_call: TRBJ2-2
v_call: TRBV5-1
cdr3_aa: CASGTGPNTGELFF

j_call: TRBJ1-2
v_call: TRBV19
cdr3_aa: CASGGEAGLNYGYTF

j_call: TRBJ2-3
v_call: TRBV5-1
cdr3_aa: CASSFGGRGDTQYF

j_call: TRBJ1-2
v_call: TRBV7-9
cdr3_aa: CASSVVGQGYYGYTF

j_call: TRBJ2-2
v_call: TRBV7-9
cdr3_aa: CASSPRGVPTGELFF

j_call: TRBJ2-2
v_call: TRBV7-3
cdr3_aa: CASSLTVTGPGELFF

j_call: TRBJ2-5
v_call: TRBV5-6
cdr3_aa: CASSLGTGRQETQYF

j_call: TRBJ2-3
v_call: TRBV5-1
cdr3_aa: CASSISSGTSTDTQYF

j_call: TRBJ1-4
v_call: TRBV29-1
cdr3_aa: CSVRAGTNEKLFF

j_call: TRBJ1-2
v_call: TRBV2
cdr3_aa: CASQPSGWGYTF

j_call: TRBJ1-2
v_call: TRBV6-4
cdr3_aa: CASKMGQGSIYGYTF

j_call: TRBJ2-7
v_call: TRBV6-1
cdr3_aa: CASSPSLAQISYEQYF

j_call: TRBJ1-2
v_call: TRBV5-1
cdr3_aa: CASSRGSGRNYGYTF

j_call: TRBJ2-7
v_call: TRBV7-6
cdr3_aa: CASSPRQGPNPYEQYF

j_call: TRBJ2-3
v_call: TRBV11-2
cdr3_aa: CASSIMAGASTDTQYF

j_call: TRBJ2-3
v_call: TRBV29-1
cdr3_aa: CSVENRVSTDTQYF

j_call: TRBJ2-5
v_call: TRBV5-1
cdr3_aa: CASSLGQGAAETQYF